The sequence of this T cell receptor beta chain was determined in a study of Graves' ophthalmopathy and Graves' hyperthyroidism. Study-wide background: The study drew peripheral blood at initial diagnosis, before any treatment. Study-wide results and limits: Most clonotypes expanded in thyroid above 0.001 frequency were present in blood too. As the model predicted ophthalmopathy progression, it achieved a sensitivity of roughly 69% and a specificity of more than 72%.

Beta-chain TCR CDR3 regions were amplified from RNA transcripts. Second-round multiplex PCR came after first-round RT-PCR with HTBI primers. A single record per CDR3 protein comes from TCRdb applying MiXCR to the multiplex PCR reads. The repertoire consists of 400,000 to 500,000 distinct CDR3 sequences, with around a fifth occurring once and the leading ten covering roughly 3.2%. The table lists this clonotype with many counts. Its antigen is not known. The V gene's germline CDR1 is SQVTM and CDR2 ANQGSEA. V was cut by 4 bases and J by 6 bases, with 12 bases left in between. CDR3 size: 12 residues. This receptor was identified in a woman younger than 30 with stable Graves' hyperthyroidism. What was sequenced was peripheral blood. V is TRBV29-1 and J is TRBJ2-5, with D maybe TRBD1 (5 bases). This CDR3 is CSVAKGSKTQYF. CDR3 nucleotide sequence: TGCAGCGTTGCCAAGGGGTCAAAGACCCAGTACTTC.